The 18 T cell receptor beta chains presented below share a single source sample, sequenced in a study of immune cell composition in non-small cell lung cancer. Only in-frame clones appear in the TCRdb table, and some are missing; sequencing was by immunoSEQ multiplex PCR. The table has more than 11,000 clones, 81% seen once; the top ten hold over 8.5%. The sequenced material came from lung tumor tissue. The receptor set was obtained from a human donor with non-small cell lung cancer.

The chain is built from TRBV19 and TRBJ2-7; tentatively, D is TRBD2 (6 bases). Trimming pared 3 bases from V and 2 bases from J, leaving 11 bases between. The CDR3 consists of 14 residues. Per the germline V gene, CDR1 is LNHDA and CDR2 is SQIVND (reference sequence). CDR3 in amino acids: CASSIAGPAYEQYF. CDR3 DNA sequence: TGTGCCAGTAGTATCGCGGGACCAGCCTACGAGCAGTACTTC.

The chain joins TRBV19 to TRBJ1-3; TRBD1 matches at 10 bases. This CDR3 contains 16 residues. Germline V gives CDR1 LNHDA, CDR2 SQIVND (reference sequence). The J segment lost 7 bases and the V segment lost 3 bases, leaving 9 bases of the junction unmatched. The CDR3 loop is CASSILGQGRENTIYF. In DNA form, the CDR3 reads TGTGCCAGTAGTATTTTGGGACAGGGGCGCGAGAACACCATATATTTT.

The chain has TRBV13 and TRBJ2-2; 7 bases are a match to TRBD2. The CDR3 is made up of 16 amino acids. The V gene end was trimmed by 5 bases and the J gene end by 3 bases; junction bases not matched to a gene: 9. The germline V gene has CDR1 PRHDT and CDR2 FYEKMQ (reference sequence). In DNA, the CDR3 is TGTGCCAGCAGCCCGGACCTACTAGCGTACACCGGGGAGCTGTTTTTT. As protein: CASSPDLLAYTGELFF.

This clone was detected a few times. At one boundary the junction diverges from the germline segment, which might be a read error. The rearrangement joins TRBV7-9 to TRBJ2-5; 7 bases agree with TRBD2. CDR1 and CDR2 (germline): SEHNR, FQNEAQ (reference sequence). The CDR3 runs to 13 residues. This CDR3 reads CASSLADQETQYF. The CDR3 DNA reads as TGTGCCAGCAGCCTAGCGGACCAAGAGACCCAGTACTTC.

This rearrangement joins TRBV27 to TRBJ2-5; TRBD2 matches 12 bases. The CDR3 covers 16 residues. The V gene's germline CDR1 is MNHEY and CDR2 SMNVEV (reference sequence). The junction had 6 bases not matched to a gene; V was cut back by 2 bases and J by 5 bases. CDR3 DNA: TGTGCCAGCAGTTTAAGGCTAGCGGGGGGGCCGGAGACCCAGTACTTC. Protein product: CASSLRLAGGPETQYF.

The chain carries TRBV10-3 and TRBJ2-7, with D possibly TRBD1 on 6 matching bases. The CDR3 loop spans 15 amino acids. Looked up from germline, CDR1 is ENHRY and CDR2 is SYGVKD. Between the trimmed V and J ends, which lost 7 bases and 3 bases, there was a span of 19 bases. The CDR3 here is CAITPGDMGVYEQYF. CDR3 sequence (DNA): TGTGCCATCACTCCCGGGGACATGGGCGTCTACGAGCAGTACTTC.

The V and J genes are TRBV7-2 and TRBJ2-4; D possibly uses TRBD1 or TRBD2 (6 bases each). CDR1 SGHTA and CDR2 FQGNSA come from the germline V gene. Trimming removed 5 bases at V and 3 bases at J, with 14 bases between. This CDR3 region has 15 residues. As DNA, the CDR3 is TGTGCCAGCAGCACAGAAAGGGGGGTCAAAAACATTCAGTACTTC. Translated: CASSTERGVKNIQYF.

CDR3 residues: CASSEVRTPPDTQYF. The CDR3 DNA reads as TGCGCCAGCAGTGAGGTCAGGACCCCACCAGATACGCAGTATTTT. This chain uses TRBV10-1 with TRBJ2-3, with D unresolved. This CDR3 contains 15 residues. Germline CDR1 and CDR2: WNHNN and SYGVQD (reference sequence). The V gene lost 2 bases and the J gene lost 4 bases, with 13 bases spanning the gap.

The chain carries TRBV19 and TRBJ2-1, with 11 bases matching TRBD2. The germline gives CDR1 LNHDA, CDR2 SQIVND (reference sequence). Trimming removed 3 bases from V and 5 bases from J; junction bases left unmatched: 3. This CDR3 comprises 15 residues. CDR3 sequence (DNA): TGTGCCAGTAGTATGGGGACTAGCGGAAACAATGAGCAGTTCTTC. Encoded protein: CASSMGTSGNNEQFF.

This chain uses TRBV5-6 with TRBJ2-2, with D possibly matching TRBD1 (7 bases). The ends were cut back, 0 bases at V and 5 bases at J, with 20 bases in the middle. This CDR3 has 18 amino acids. From germline, CDR1 is SGHDT and CDR2 YYEEEE. The CDR3 bases are TGTGCCAGCAGCTTGGAGGCCCTGGGGGCAGGGGGGACCGGGGAGCTGTTTTTT. This encodes CASSLEALGAGGTGELFF. Looking up the rest from reference TRBV5-6 and TRBJ2-2 gives the full variable domain: DAGVTQSPTHLIKTRGQQVTLRCSPKSGHDTVSWYQQALGQGPQFIFQYYEEEERQRGNFPDRFSGHQFPNYSSELNVNALLLGDSALYLCASSLEALGAGGTGELFFGEGSRLTVL.

The gene calls are TRBV7-9 and TRBJ2-7; D remains unclear. V lost 6 bases, J lost 5 bases, and 20 bases lay in between. This CDR3 comprises 15 residues. CDR1 is SEHNR and CDR2 is FQNEAQ in the germline V gene (reference sequence). For the CDR3, the DNA is TGTGCCAGCAGTGTGGCGCAGTCCCCCGCCAACGAGCAGTACTTC. Protein sequence: CASSVAQSPANEQYF. Using reference TRBV7-9 and TRBJ2-7 for the parts outside the CDR3, the full variable domain is DTGVSQNPRHKITKRGQNVTFRCDPISEHNRLYWYRQTLGQGPEFLTYFQNEAQLEKSRLLSDRFSAERPKGSFSTLEIQRTEQGDSAMYLCASSVAQSPANEQYFGPGTRLTVT.

This chain uses TRBV29-1 with TRBJ2-2, with no clear D. V lost 6 bases to trimming and J lost 6 bases, with 14 bases between them. This CDR3 is 13 amino acids long. Germline V CDR1 and CDR2: SQVTM, ANQGSEA. CDR3 in amino acids: CSVASSSSGELFF. In nucleotides, the CDR3 is TGCAGCGTAGCAAGTTCTTCTTCCGGGGAGCTGTTTTTT.

The chain is built from TRBV7-6 and TRBJ2-1; D remains ambiguous. The CDR3 is 12 amino acids. CDR1 is SGHVS, CDR2 FNYEAQ, per germline. V was shortened by 2 bases and J by 5 bases, with 4 bases between the two germline ends. The CDR3 DNA reads TGTGCCAGCAGCTTATTGGACAATGAGCAGTTCTTC. It specifies CASSLLDNEQFF.

The V gene is TRBV10-3, the J gene TRBJ2-7, with D perhaps matching TRBD2 (6 bases). Trimming shortened V by 7 bases and J by 5 bases, and 18 bases separated the two germline ends. This CDR3 has 14 residues. Per germline, CDR1 ENHRY and CDR2 SYGVKD. The CDR3 protein is CAITAGTLLDEQYF. In DNA form, the CDR3 reads TGTGCCATCACCGCGGGAACCTTATTGGACGAGCAGTACTTC.

The rearrangement joins TRBV4-3 to TRBJ1-6; 7 nucleotides line up with TRBD1. Losses at the gene ends were 3 bases for V and 2 bases for J; bases not matched to a gene: 7. There are 17 residues in the CDR3. Germline V gives CDR1 LGHNA, CDR2 YSLEER. The CDR3 coding sequence is TGCGCCAGCAGCCACATCGGAGACAGGGCCTATAATTCACCCCTCCACTTT. It specifies CASSHIGDRAYNSPLHF.

CDR3 in amino acids: CASSEDRYYEQYF. The CDR3 DNA follows: TGCGCCAGCAGCGAGGACAGGTACTACGAGCAGTACTTC. This chain links TRBV4-3 with TRBJ2-7, with 7 bases identical to TRBD1. The junction had 4 bases not matched to a gene; V was cut back by 5 bases and J by 3 bases. Germline CDR1 is LGHNA and CDR2 is YSLEER. The CDR3 consists of 13 residues.

V is TRBV19 and J is TRBJ1-5, with D unclear. The CDR3 is 15 amino acids. V was trimmed by 1 base and J by 4 bases, leaving 11 bases between them. CDR1 and CDR2 (germline): LNHDA, SQIVND (reference sequence). CDR3 amino acids: CASSIGGSWNQPQHF. The CDR3 coding sequence is TGTGCCAGTAGTATAGGTGGGTCTTGGAATCAGCCCCAGCATTTT.

The chain uses TRBV27 and TRBJ1-5; D is ambiguous. The germline gives CDR1 MNHEY, CDR2 SMNVEV (reference sequence). The CDR3 covers 12 residues. The V end lost 6 bases, the J end lost 4 bases, and 7 bases lay between the germline ends. CDR3 loop: CASSFSNQPQHF. The CDR3 nucleotides are TGTGCCAGCAGCTTCTCTAATCAGCCCCAGCATTTT.